One sample yielded the 13 T cell receptor beta chains listed below, sequenced in a study of cytomegalovirus exposure and HLA in healthy donors. The PCR used 60 Vbeta and 13 Jbeta primers. TCRdb keeps only in-frame clones here, not all; method: immunoSEQ multiplex PCR. The data show 150,000 or so clones, approximately 80% seen once. Material for sequencing was PBMCs. The receptor set was obtained from a male donor in good health and CMV-seropositive.

This clone was detected once. The rearrangement links TRBV14 to TRBJ2-5, with D maybe TRBD2 (5 bases). There are 14 residues in the CDR3. V was shortened by 4 bases and J by 1 base, with 10 bases between the two germline ends. Germline-derived CDR1 and CDR2 are SGHDN and FVKESK. The DNA for the CDR3 is TGTGCCAGCAGCCTGACTCGGGGCCAAGAGACCCAGTACTTC. The encoded protein is CASSLTRGQETQYF.

CDR3 sequence: CASSLLLGVGGKNIQYF. CDR3 DNA: TGTGCCAGCAGCTTACTCCTAGGGGTGGGTGGCAAAAACATTCAGTACTTC. This chain uses TRBV7-2 with TRBJ2-4; tentatively, D is TRBD1 (5 bases). Trimming left V 2 bases short and J 3 bases short, with 17 bases between. This CDR3 is 17 amino acids long. Germline CDR1 SGHTA, CDR2 FQGNSA.

The V call is TRBV30, the J call TRBJ1-5; 7 bases fit TRBD1. V was clipped by 0 bases and J by 3 bases; unmatched bases: 5. CDR1 and CDR2 (germline): GTSNPN, SVGIG (reference sequence). This CDR3 is 15 amino acids long. CDR3 in DNA: TGTGCCTGGAGTGTCGGGGACAGAGTCAATCAGCCCCAGCATTTT. It yields the protein CAWSVGDRVNQPQHF.

The chain uses TRBV6-6 and TRBJ1-6; D ambiguous. There are 11 residues in the CDR3. V was trimmed by 4 bases and J by 8 bases, leaving 3 bases between them. Per the germline V gene, CDR1 is MNHNY and CDR2 is SVGAGI (reference sequence). CDR3 protein: CASSSYSPLHF. Here the CDR3 DNA reads TGTGCCAGCAGTTCGTATTCACCCCTCCACTTT.

In this sample, this clone turned up a few times. This sequence joins TRBV7-2 and TRBJ2-1, with a weak D call TRBD2 (5 bases). The CDR3 consists of 14 residues. Germline V gives CDR1 SGHTA, CDR2 FQGNSA. V gave up 7 bases and J gave up 6 bases, with 16 bases separating them. The CDR3: CASKVERQSNEQFF. The CDR3 DNA follows: TGTGCCAGCAAGGTAGAGCGGCAAAGCAATGAGCAGTTCTTC.

DNA for the CDR3: TGTGCCAGCAGCAGTCGGGGGGGTGTAAGGTACGAGCAGTACTTC. The encoded protein is CASSSRGGVRYEQYF. V and J are TRBV5-6 and TRBJ2-7, with 8 bases fitting TRBD2. Germline CDR1 reads SGHDT; CDR2 reads YYEEEE. V was clipped by 4 bases and J by 4 bases; unmatched bases: 10. The CDR3 sequence is 15 residues long.

The rearrangement links TRBV14 to TRBJ1-2, with 7 bases lining up with TRBD1. From germline, CDR1 is SGHDN and CDR2 FVKESK. CDR3 length: 15 residues. Trimming at V came to 6 bases and at J to 7 bases, leaving 14 bases not matched to a gene. This chain's CDR3 is CASSLNRGGLFGYTF. The CDR3 region has the DNA TGTGCCAGCAGTCTAAACAGGGGCGGTTTATTTGGCTACACCTTC.

V is TRBV5-8 and J is TRBJ2-1; no reliable D call. There are 12 residues in the CDR3. Germline lookup yields CDR1 SGHTS and CDR2 YDEGEE. The V and J ends lost 4 bases and 7 bases respectively, with 9 bases between them. This CDR3 reads CASSPNKNEQFF. The CDR3 coding sequence is TGTGCCAGCAGCCCGAACAAGAATGAGCAGTTCTTC.

The chain joins TRBV28 to TRBJ1-4, with 9 bases lining up with TRBD1. Germline trimming cut 8 bases from V and 14 bases from J; bases unmatched to any gene: 9. CDR3 length equals 12 residues. In germline, CDR1 is MDHEN, CDR2 SYDVKM. CDR3 DNA: TGTGCCAGCTTACCCTTAACAGGGGGCCTGTTTTTT. Its protein product is CASLPLTGGLFF.

This chain links TRBV9 with TRBJ1-1; D is perhaps TRBD1 (6 bases). CDR3 length: 15 residues. CDR1 SGDLS and CDR2 YYNGEE come from the germline V gene. Trimming took off 2 bases at V and 3 bases at J, with 14 bases between the two ends. The CDR3 protein is CASSVAQGSDTEAFF. CDR3 sequence (DNA): TGTGCCAGCAGCGTGGCACAGGGTAGTGACACTGAAGCTTTCTTT.

The chain is built from TRBV5-5 and TRBJ1-3; a weak D match, TRBD1 (5 bases). The germline CDR1 and CDR2 sequences are SGHKS and YYEKEE (reference sequence). The CDR3 loop spans 18 amino acids. Trimming shortened V by 4 bases and J by 0 bases, and 20 bases separated the two germline ends. CDR3 sequence reads: CASSNQLRRDYSGNTIYF. The CDR3 DNA reads as TGTGCCAGCAGCAACCAACTGCGCAGGGACTACTCTGGAAACACCATATATTTT. Variable domain in full (rest from reference TRBV5-5 and TRBJ1-3): DAGVTQSPTHLIKTRGQQVTLRCSPISGHKSVSWYQQVLGQGPQFIFQYYEKEERGRGNFPDRFSARQFPNYSSELNVNALLLGDSALYLCASSNQLRRDYSGNTIYFGEGSWLTVV.

The chain uses TRBV28 and TRBJ1-5; possible D gene TRBD1, 5 bases. Trimming removed 1 base at V and 7 bases at J, with 17 bases between. CDR1 and CDR2 from the germline V gene are MDHEN and SYDVKM. The CDR3 is made up of 16 amino acids. The CDR3 reads CASSLFGRGYEQPQHF. CDR3 nucleotides: TGTGCCAGCAGTTTATTCGGAAGGGGTTACGAACAGCCCCAGCATTTT.

V is TRBV6-5 and J is TRBJ2-1; 12 nucleotides match TRBD2. Germline V gives CDR1 MNHEY, CDR2 SVGAGI. Trimming took 5 bases from V and 8 from J; bases not matched to a gene: 7. The CDR3 contains 15 residues. DNA of the CDR3: TGTGCCAGCAGTGCCTCTAGCGGGGGGGCCGATGAGCAGTTCTTC. Protein: CASSASSGGADEQFF.